Below, one T cell receptor beta chain is given with its context. Its antigen has not been determined. Base qualities are not at hand, and no much larger clone is one base apart. The sample is drawn from a study of shared clonotypes between healthy human individuals (dated by TCRdb to about 2020). Some background on the complete study: A few men and a couple of women, aged 18 to 49 years, made up the cohort. Per donor, three plates each were used for CD4 naive and CD4 memory, two for CD8 naive, and one for CD8 memory. To estimate repertoire size and how much clonotypes are shared between individuals, the study performed deep sequencing of blood TCR repertoires from roughly five healthy adults. To increase sequencing depth and limit assay-specific biases, TCR repertoire library preparation and sequencing were carried out by different laboratories using diverse techniques. Per donor, leukapheresis produced somewhere between about 0.94 and 9 billion PBMCs.

For CDR1 and CDR2, the germline V gene (reference sequence) lists LNHDA and SQIVND. V and J are truncated by 5 bases and 1 base respectively, leaving an intervening sequence of 5 bases. The cysteine opens and the phenylalanine closes a CDR3 of 12 amino acids. Only the CDR3 DNA is retained, 36 bases long and in frame from the first base. Healthy HIV-negative adults with no recently reported acute infections or vaccinations were included as donors. Only Caucasian adults living in Nashville, Tennessee, USA were represented among the donors. Magnetic negative selection was used to enrich CD4+ T cells, after which naive cells were positively selected on CD45RA and the negative fraction became the memory subset. Blood was obtained by leukapheresis, after which PBMCs were separated by Ficoll-Histopaque density gradient centrifugation and cryopreserved in liquid nitrogen vapor phase. Analytical flow cytometry was used to check the purity and quantity of every magnetically sorted T cell population. Each sorted fraction had its genomic DNA isolated and then quantified by UV absorbance on a Nanodrop 2000c.

Broader findings and caveats from the paper: Based on pairwise subsampling, the degree of clonotype sharing among donors was expected to be affected by sequencing depth. Sampling was restricted to blood, and TCR repertoires in tissue are likely to differ from TCR repertoires in blood. The genetic and exposure-history diversity represented was limited by the small number of donors. About 4.5% of naive CD4, more than 3% of naive CD8, roughly 2.4% of memory CD4, and 0.4% of memory CD8 clonotypes were shared across a handful of donors. Naive subsets generally had larger estimated clonotype richness than memory subsets did. Even with the large sequencing depth, rarefaction of the sorted-subset datasets indicated that sequencing was incomplete. Compared with non-shared clonotypes, clonotypes shared by all four sorted-subset donors had higher generation probabilities.

TCR CDR3 regions were amplified from genomic DNA by multiplex PCR using the deep immunoSEQ assay. For each cell subset, the extracted genomic DNA was distributed evenly across all wells of several immunoSEQ 96-well plates, and each plate served as one replicate. Each replicate PCR for sorted subsets received about 220 ng genomic DNA, equal to around 32,000 T cell genomes. The purified libraries were quantified using a Qubit 3.0 fluorometer, sized with a Bioanalyzer 2100, and then quantified again using the KAPA Library Quantification kit. Every immunoSEQ 96-well plate was sequenced on a separate single-read 150-cycle Illumina NextSeq 550 flow cell. The study's own analysis went as follows. Because the immunoSEQ output included only junctional sequences and no quality scores, the filtering could not be the same as the filtering used for full-length reads. To assign V/J genes and CDR3, sequences were annotated using PyIR, a Python wrapper for IgBLAST v1.9, with IMGT germline references. Any read was removed if the V/J assignment was weak (E-value above 1e-6), the CDR3 was missing, or the read contained stop codons, out-of-frame junctions, or ambiguous translated residues. V3J clonotypes were defined as sequences sharing an identical inferred V gene, J gene, and CDR3 amino acid sequence. The percentage overlap between two repertoires was calculated by dividing the number of shared unique clonotypes by the size of the smaller repertoire. Three approaches were used to assess repertoire richness: RTK rarefaction, the Chao1 estimator, and Recon v2.1 estimates of unobserved clonotypes. Generation probabilities for all TCRbeta clonotypes obtained by the gDNA method from a handful of donors were computed using OLGA. This immuneACCESS table, as held by TCRdb, lists in-frame sequences with V and J called but not all clones. Of the missing ones, under half trace to an unresolved V gene in checked studies; the others have no known cause. That table is the source of V, J and clone size, and D and trimming were worked out from the DNA. This sample holds a few million clones; around 90% were observed only once. The ten top clones hold 0.37% of the sample.

The material sequenced was naive CD4+ T cells from PBMCs. The sample's cell subset or site label, in plain terms: CD45RA+ positively selected. Recombination connected TRBV19 to TRBJ2-5, with no confident D gene call. The TCR originated in a man aged 18 to 30 in good health. Some clones in this sample may be carry-over from other donors' samples. The CDR3 region reads CASSLPQETQYF. The nucleotides are TGTGCCAGTAGTCTGCCCCAAGAGACCCAGTACTTC.